The sequence of this TCR beta chain was determined in a study of cytomegalovirus exposure and HLA in healthy donors. The method was immunoSEQ multiplex PCR; TCRdb's version includes in-frame clones alone and lacks a portion of them. The sample lists 150,000 to 200,000 clones; approximately 86% were seen once. CDR1 and CDR2 (germline): SEHNR, FQNEAQ (reference sequence). Trimming left V 5 bases short and J 8 bases short, with 7 bases between. The CDR3 sequence is 11 residues long. This chain joins TRBV7-9 and TRBJ2-1, with D possibly being TRBD2 (5 bases). This sequence originates from a woman in her late teens or twenties in good health and CMV-seronegative. The sample was PBMCs. CDR3 region: CASSVGDEQFF. Written as DNA, the CDR3 is TGTGCCAGCAGCGTGGGAGATGAGCAGTTCTTC.